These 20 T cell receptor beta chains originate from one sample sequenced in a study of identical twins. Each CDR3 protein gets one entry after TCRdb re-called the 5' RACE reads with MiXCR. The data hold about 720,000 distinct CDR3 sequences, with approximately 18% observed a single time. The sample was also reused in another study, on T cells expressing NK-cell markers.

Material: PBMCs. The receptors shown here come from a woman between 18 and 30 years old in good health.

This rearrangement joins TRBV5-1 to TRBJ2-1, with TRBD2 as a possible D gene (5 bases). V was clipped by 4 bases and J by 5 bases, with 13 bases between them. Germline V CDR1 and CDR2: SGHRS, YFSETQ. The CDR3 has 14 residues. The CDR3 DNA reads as TGCGCCAGCAGCATCTGGACTCGGAACAATGAGCAGTTCTTC. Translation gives CASSIWTRNNEQFF.

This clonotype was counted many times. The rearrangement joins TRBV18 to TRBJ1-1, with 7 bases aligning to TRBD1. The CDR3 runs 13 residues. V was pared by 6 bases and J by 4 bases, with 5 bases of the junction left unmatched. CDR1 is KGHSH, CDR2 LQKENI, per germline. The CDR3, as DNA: TGTGCCAGCTCGCCGACAGGGTCCACTGAAGCTTTCTTT. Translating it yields CASSPTGSTEAFF.

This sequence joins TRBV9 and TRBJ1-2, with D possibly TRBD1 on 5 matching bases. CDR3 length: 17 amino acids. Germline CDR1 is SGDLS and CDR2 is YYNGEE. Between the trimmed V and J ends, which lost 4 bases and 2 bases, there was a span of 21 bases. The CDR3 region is CASSFPRGTQPNYGYTF. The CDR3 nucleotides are TGTGCCAGCAGCTTCCCCCGGGGGACCCAACCAAACTATGGCTACACCTTC.

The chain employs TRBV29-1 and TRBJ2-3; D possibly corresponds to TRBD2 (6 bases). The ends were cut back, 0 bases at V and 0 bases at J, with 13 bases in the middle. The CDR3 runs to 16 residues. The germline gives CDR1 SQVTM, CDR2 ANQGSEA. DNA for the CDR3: TGCAGCGTTGAAGATCCTGCGGGAACTAGCACAGATACGCAGTATTTT. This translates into CSVEDPAGTSTDTQYF.

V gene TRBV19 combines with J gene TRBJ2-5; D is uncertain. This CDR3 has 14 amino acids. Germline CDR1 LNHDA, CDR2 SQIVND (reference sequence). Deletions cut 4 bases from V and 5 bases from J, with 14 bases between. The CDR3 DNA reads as TGTGCCAGTAGTAGCCTCCTCGCGTCGGAGACCCAGTACTTC. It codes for CASSSLLASETQYF.

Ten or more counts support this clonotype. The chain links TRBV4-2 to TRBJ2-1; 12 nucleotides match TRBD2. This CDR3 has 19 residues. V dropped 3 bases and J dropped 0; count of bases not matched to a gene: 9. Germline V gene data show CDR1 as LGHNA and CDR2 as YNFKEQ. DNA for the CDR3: TGTGCCAGCAGCCATACAGGCCTAGCGGGGGGGAGCTCCTACAATGAGCAGTTCTTC. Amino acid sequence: CASSHTGLAGGSSYNEQFF.

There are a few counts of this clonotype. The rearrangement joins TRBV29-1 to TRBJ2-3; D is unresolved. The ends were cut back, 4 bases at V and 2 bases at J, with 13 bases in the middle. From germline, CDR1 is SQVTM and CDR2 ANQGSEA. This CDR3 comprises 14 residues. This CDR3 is CSVGRGPFTDTQYF. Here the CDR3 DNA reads TGCAGCGTTGGGAGAGGCCCTTTCACAGATACGCAGTATTTT.

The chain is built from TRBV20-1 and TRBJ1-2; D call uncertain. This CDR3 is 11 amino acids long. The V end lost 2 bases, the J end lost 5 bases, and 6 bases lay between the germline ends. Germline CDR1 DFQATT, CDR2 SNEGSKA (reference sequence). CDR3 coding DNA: TGCAGTGCTAGACATGTTTATGGCTACACCTTC. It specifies CSARHVYGYTF.

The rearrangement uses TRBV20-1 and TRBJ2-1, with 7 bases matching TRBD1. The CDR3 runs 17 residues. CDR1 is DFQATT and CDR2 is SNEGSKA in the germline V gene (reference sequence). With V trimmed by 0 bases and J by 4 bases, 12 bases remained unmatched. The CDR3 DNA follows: TGCAGTGCTAGAGAGGCGCCCCGGGACAGAGGATACAATGAGCAGTTCTTC. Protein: CSAREAPRDRGYNEQFF.

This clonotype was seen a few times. CDR3 nucleotides: TGTGCCAGCAGCCCCGGACAGGGGAATAGGGAGACCCAGTACTTC. Translated: CASSPGQGNRETQYF. J is TRBJ2-5 and V is TRBV7-3, with 9 bases that match TRBD1. CDR3 size: 15 residues. V lost 5 bases, J lost 5 bases, and 9 bases stayed unmatched. Germline V gives CDR1 SGHTA, CDR2 FQGTGA.

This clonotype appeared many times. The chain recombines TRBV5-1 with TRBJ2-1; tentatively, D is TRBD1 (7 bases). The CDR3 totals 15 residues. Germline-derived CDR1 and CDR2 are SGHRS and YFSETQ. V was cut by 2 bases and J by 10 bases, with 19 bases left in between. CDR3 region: CASSFRVEGATEQFF. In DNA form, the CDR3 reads TGCGCCAGCAGCTTTAGGGTGGAGGGGGCAACCGAGCAGTTCTTC.

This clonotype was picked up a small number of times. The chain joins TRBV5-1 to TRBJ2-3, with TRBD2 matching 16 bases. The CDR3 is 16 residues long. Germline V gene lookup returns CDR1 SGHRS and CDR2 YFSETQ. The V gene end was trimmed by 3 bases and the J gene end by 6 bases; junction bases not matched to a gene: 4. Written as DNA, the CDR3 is TGCGCCAGCAGCTGGGGGACTAGCGGGGGGGCTGATACGCAGTATTTT. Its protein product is CASSWGTSGGADTQYF. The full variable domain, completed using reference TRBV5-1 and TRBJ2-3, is KAGVTQTPRYLIKTRGQQVTLSCSPISGHRSVSWYQQTPGQGLQFLFEYFSETQRNKGNFPGRFSGRQFSNSRSEMNVSTLELGDSALYLCASSWGTSGGADTQYFGPGTRLTVL.

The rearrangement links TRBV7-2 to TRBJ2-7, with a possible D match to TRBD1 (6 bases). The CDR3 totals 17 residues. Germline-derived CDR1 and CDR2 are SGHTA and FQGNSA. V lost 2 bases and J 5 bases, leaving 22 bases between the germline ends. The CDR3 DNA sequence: TGTGCCAGCAGCTTAAGTATCAGGGCAGGGGTAGTCAACGAGCAGTACTTC. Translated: CASSLSIRAGVVNEQYF.

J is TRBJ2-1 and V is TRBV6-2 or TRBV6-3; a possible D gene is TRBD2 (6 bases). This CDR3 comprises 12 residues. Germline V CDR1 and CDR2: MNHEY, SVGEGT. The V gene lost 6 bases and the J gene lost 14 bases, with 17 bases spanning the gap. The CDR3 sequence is CASSQSTRREFF. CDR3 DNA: TGTGCCAGCAGCCAATCGACTAGGAGGGAGTTCTTC.

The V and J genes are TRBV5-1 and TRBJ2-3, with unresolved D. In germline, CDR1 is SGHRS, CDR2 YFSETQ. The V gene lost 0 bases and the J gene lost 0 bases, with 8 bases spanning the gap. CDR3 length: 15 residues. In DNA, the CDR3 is TGCGCCAGCAGCTTGGCGACACTGAGCACAGATACGCAGTATTTT. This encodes CASSLATLSTDTQYF.

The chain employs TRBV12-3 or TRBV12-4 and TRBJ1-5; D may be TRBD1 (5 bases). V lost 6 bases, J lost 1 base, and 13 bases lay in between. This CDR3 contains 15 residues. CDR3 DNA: TGTGCCAGCAGCCCTGGGGGTCGAAGCAATCAGCCCCAGCATTTT. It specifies CASSPGGRSNQPQHF.

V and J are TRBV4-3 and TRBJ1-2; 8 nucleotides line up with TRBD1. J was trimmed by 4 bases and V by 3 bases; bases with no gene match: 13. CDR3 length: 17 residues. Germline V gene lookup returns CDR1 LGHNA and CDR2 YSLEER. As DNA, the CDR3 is TGCGCCAGCAGCCAGGCGACAGGGGCCAAAGGTATCTATGGCTACACCTTC. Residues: CASSQATGAKGIYGYTF.

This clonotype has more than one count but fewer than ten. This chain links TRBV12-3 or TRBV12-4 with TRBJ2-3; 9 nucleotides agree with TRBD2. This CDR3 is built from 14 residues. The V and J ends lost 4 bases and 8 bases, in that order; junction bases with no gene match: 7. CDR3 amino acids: CASSSGGRAGTQYF. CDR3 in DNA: TGTGCCAGCAGTTCGGGCGGGAGGGCCGGTACGCAGTATTTT.

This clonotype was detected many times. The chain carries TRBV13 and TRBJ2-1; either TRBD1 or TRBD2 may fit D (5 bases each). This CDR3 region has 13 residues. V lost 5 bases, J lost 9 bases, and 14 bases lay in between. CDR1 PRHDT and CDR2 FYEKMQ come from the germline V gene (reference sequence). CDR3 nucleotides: TGTGCCAGCAGCCCGAGGGGAATACGTGAGCAGTTCTTC. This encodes CASSPRGIREQFF.

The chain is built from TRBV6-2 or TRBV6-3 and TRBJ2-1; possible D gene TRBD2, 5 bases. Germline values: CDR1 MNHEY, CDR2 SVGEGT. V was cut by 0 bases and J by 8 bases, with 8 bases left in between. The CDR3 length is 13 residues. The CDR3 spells CASSYSKRDEQFF. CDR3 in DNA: TGTGCCAGCAGTTACTCGAAGAGGGATGAGCAGTTCTTC.